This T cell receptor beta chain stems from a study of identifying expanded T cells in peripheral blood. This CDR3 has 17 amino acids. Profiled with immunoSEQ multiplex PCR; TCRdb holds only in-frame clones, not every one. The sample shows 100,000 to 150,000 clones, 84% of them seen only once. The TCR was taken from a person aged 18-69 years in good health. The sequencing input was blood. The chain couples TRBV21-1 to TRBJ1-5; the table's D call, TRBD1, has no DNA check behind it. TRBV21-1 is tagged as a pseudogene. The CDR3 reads CASSNGAGQGDDQPQHF. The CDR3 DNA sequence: TGTGCCAGCAGCAATGGGGCGGGACAGGGGGACGATCAGCCCCAGCATTTT.